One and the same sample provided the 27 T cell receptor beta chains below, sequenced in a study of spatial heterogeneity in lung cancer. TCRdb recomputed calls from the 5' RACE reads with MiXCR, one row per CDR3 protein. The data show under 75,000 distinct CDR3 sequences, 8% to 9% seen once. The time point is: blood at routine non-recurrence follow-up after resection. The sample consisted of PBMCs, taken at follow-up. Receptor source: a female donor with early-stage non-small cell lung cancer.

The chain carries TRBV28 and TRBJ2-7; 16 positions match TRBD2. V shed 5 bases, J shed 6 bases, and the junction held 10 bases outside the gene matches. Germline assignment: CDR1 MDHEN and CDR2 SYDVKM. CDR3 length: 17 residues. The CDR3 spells CASSDTGTSGRALEQYF. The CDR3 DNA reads TGTGCCAGCAGTGACACCGGGACTAGCGGGAGGGCCCTCGAGCAGTACTTC.

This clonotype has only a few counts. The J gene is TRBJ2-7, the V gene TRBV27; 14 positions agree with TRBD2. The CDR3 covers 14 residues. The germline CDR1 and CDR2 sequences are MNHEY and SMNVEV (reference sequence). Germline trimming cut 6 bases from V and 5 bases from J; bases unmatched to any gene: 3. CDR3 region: CASSPGLAGDEQYF. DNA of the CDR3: TGTGCCAGCAGCCCGGGACTAGCGGGAGACGAGCAGTACTTC.

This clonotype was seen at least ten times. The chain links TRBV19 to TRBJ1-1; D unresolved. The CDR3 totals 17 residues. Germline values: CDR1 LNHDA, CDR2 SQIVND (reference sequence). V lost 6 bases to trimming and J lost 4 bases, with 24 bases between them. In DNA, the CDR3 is TGTGCCAGTAGCCACGAGGGCTACTTCACGAGAGGCACTGAAGCTTTCTTT. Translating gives CASSHEGYFTRGTEAFF.

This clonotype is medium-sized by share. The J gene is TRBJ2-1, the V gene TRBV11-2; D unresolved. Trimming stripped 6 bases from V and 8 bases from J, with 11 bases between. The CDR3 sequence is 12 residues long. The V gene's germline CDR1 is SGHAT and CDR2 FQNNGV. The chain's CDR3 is CASRPRSHEQFF. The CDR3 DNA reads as TGTGCCAGCAGACCTAGGTCCCATGAGCAGTTCTTC.

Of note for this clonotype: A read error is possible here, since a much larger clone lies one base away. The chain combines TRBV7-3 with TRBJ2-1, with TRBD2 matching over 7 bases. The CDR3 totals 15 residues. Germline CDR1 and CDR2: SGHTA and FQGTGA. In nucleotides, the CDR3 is TGTGCCAGCAGCTTAACTGCTAGCGGTTACAGTGAGCAGTTCTTC. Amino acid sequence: CASSLTASGYSEQFF.

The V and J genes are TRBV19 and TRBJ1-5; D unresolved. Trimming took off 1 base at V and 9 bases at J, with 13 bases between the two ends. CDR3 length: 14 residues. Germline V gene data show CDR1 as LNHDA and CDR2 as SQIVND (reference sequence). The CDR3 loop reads CASSIAPDDRPQHF. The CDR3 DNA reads TGTGCCAGTAGTATAGCCCCGGACGACCGGCCCCAGCATTTT. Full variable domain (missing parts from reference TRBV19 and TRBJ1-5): DGGITQSPKYLFRKEGQNVTLSCEQNLNHDAMYWYRQDPGQGLRLIYYSQIVNDFQKGDIAEGYSVSREKKESFPLTVTSAQKNPTAFYLCASSIAPDDRPQHFGDGTRLSIL.

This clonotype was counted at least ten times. CDR3 nucleotides: TGTGCCAGCAGTATCGCCGGGACAGACTTTTTCTACTCTGGAAACACCATATATTTT. This sequence encodes CASSIAGTDFFYSGNTIYF. The chain recombines TRBV28 with TRBJ1-3, with TRBD1 matching 7 bases. From germline, CDR1 is MDHEN and CDR2 SYDVKM. With 5 bases clipped from V and 0 bases from J, the junction kept 16 bases outside the gene matches. The CDR3 totals 19 residues. Complete variable domain (other parts from reference TRBV28 and TRBJ1-3): DVKVTQSSRYLVKRTGEKVFLECVQDMDHENMFWYRQDPGLGLRLIYFSYDVKMKEKGDIPEGYSVSREKKERFSLILESASTNQTSMYLCASSIAGTDFFYSGNTIYFGEGSWLTVV.

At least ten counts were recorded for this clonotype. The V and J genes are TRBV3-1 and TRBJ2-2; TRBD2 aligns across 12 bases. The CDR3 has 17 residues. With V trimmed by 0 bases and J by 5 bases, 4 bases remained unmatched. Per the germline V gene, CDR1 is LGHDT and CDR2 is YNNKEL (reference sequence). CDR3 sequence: CASSQDVTSGRTGELFF. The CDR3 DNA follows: TGTGCCAGCAGCCAAGATGTGACTAGCGGGAGAACCGGGGAGCTGTTTTTT. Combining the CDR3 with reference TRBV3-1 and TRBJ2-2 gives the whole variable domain DTAVSQTPKYLVTQMGNDKSIKCEQNLGHDTMYWYKQDSKKFLKIMFSYNNKELIINETVPNRFSPKSPDKAHLNLHINSLELGDSAVYFCASSQDVTSGRTGELFFGEGSRLTVL.

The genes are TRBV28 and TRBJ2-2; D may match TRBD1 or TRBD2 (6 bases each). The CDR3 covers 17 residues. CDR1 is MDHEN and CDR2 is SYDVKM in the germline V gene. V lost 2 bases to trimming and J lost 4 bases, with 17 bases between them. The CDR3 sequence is CASSLLVEGGPTGELFF. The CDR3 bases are TGTGCCAGCAGTTTACTCGTAGAAGGGGGGCCCACCGGGGAGCTGTTTTTT.

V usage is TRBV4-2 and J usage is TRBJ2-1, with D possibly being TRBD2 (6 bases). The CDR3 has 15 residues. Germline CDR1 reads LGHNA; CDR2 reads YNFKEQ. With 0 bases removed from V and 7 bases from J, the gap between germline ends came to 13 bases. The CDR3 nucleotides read TGTGCCAGCAGCCAAGATTGGAGGGGACGGAATGAGCAGTTCTTC. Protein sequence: CASSQDWRGRNEQFF.

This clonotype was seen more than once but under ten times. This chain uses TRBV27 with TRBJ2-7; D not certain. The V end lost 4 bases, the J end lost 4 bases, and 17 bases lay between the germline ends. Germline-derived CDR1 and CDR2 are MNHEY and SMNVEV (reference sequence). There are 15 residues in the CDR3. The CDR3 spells CASSSLLGTEYEQYF. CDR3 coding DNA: TGTGCCAGCAGTTCCCTCCTTGGAACGGAGTACGAGCAGTACTTC.

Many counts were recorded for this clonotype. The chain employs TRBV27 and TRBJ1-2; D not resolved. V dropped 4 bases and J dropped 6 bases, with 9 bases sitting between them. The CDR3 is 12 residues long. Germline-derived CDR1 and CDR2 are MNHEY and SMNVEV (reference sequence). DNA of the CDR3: TGTGCCAGCAGTTCGGGGAGAAATGGCTACACCTTC. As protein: CASSSGRNGYTF.

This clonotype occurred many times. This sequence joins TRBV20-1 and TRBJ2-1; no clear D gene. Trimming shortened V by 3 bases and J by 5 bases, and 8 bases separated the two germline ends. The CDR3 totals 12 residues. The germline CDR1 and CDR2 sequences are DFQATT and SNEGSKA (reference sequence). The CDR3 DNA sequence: TGCAGTGCTAGGTACAGTAACAATGAGCAGTTCTTC. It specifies CSARYSNNEQFF.

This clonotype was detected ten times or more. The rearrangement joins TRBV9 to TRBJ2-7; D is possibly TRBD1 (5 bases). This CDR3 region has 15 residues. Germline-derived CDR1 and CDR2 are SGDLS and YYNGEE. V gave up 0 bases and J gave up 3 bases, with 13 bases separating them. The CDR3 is CASSVDPTGGYEQYF. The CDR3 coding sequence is TGTGCCAGCAGCGTAGACCCTACAGGCGGCTACGAGCAGTACTTC.

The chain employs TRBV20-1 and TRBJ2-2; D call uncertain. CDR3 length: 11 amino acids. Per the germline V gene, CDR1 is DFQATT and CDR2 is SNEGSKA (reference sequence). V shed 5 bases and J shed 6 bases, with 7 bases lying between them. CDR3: CSARRAGELFF. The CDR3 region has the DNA TGCAGTGCTCGTAGGGCCGGGGAGCTGTTTTTT.

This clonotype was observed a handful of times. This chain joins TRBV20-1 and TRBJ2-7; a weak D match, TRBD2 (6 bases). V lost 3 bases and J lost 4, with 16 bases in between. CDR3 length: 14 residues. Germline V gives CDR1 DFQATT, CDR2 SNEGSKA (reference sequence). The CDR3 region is CSASGMTGLYEQYF. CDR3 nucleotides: TGCAGTGCTAGTGGAATGACGGGACTTTACGAGCAGTACTTC.

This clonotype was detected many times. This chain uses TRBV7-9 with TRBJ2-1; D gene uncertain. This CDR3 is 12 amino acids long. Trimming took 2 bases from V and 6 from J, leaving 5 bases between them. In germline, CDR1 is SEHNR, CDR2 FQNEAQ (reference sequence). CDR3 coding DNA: TGTGCCAGCAGCTTAATCTCCAATGAGCAGTTCTTC. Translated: CASSLISNEQFF.

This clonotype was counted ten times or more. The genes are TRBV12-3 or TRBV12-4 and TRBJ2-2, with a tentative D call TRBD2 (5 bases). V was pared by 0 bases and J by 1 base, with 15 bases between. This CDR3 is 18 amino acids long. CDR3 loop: CASSLALWTRGNTGELFF. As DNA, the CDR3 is TGTGCCAGCAGTTTAGCGCTTTGGACTCGAGGGAACACCGGGGAGCTGTTTTTT.

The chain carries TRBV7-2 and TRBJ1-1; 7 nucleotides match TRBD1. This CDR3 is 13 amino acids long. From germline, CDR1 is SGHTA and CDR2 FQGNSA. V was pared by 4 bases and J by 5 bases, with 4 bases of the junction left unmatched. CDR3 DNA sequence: TGTGCCAGCAGCTCGCACAGGGGTACTGAAGCTTTCTTT. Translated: CASSSHRGTEAFF.

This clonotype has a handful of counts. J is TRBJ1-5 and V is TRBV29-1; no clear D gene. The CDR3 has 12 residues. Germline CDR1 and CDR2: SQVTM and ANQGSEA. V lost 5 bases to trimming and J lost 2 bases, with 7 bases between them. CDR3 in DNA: TGCAGCGTTCGGCAGGGCAATCAGCCCCAGCATTTT. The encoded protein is CSVRQGNQPQHF.

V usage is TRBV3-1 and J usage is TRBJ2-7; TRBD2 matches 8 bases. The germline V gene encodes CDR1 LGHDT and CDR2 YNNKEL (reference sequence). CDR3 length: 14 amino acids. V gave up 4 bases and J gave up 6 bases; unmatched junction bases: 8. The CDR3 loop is CASSRASGSFEQYF. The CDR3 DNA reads TGTGCCAGCAGCCGCGCTAGCGGGTCGTTCGAGCAGTACTTC.

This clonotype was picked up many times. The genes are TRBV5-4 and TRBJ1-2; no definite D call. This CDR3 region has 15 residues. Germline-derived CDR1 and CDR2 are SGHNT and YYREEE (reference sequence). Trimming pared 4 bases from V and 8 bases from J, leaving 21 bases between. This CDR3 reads CASSPGPGAYGGYTF. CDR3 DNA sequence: TGTGCCAGCAGCCCCGGACCCGGAGCGTATGGCGGCTACACCTTC. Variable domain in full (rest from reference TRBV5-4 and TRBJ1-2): ETGVTQSPTHLIKTRGQQVTLRCSSQSGHNTVSWYQQALGQGPQFIFQYYREEENGRGNFPPRFSGLQFPNYSSELNVNALELDDSALYLCASSPGPGAYGGYTFGSGTRLTVV.

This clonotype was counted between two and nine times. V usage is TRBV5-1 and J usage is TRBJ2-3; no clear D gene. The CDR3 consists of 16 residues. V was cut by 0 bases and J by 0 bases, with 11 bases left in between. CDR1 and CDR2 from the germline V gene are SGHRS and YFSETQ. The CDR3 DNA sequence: TGCGCCAGCAGCTTGGACAGTCTAAGGAGCACAGATACGCAGTATTTT. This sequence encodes CASSLDSLRSTDTQYF.

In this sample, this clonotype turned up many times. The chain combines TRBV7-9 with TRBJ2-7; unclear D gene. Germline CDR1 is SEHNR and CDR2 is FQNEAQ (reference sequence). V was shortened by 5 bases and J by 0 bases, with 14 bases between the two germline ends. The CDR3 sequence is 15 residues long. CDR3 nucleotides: TGTGCCAGCAGCCGTGCCGGAGTTAGCTCCTACGAGCAGTACTTC. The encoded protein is CASSRAGVSSYEQYF. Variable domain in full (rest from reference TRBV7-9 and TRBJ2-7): DTGVSQNPRHKITKRGQNVTFRCDPISEHNRLYWYRQTLGQGPEFLTYFQNEAQLEKSRLLSDRFSAERPKGSFSTLEIQRTEQGDSAMYLCASSRAGVSSYEQYFGPGTRLTVT.

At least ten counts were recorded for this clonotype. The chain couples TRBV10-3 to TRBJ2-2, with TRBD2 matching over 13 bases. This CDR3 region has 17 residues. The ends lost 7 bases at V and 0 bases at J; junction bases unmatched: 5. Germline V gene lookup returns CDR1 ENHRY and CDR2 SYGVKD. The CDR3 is CAITGTSGTTNTGELFF. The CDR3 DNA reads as TGTGCCATCACTGGGACTAGCGGGACCACGAACACCGGGGAGCTGTTTTTT.

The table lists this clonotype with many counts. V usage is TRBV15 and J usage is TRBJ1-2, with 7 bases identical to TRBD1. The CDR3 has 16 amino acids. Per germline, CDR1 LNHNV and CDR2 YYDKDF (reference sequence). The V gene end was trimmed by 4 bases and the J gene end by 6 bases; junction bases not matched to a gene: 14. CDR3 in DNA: TGTGCCACCAGCAAAGGACAGGCCGGCGCGGGGAATGGCTACACCTTC. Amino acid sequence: CATSKGQAGAGNGYTF.

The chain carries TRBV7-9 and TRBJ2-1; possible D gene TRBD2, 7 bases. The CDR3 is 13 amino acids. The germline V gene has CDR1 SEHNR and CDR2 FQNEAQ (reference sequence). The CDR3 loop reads CAGGRESYNEQFF. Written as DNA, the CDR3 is TGTGCAGGGGGGCGGGAGTCTTACAATGAGCAGTTCTTC.